The present T cell receptor (beta chain) was sequenced within a study of OX40 agonist ivuxolimab in advanced cancers. Study details: Three patients responded partially, comprising one with hepatocellular carcinoma and two with cutaneous melanoma.

In regard to this clone: Its target is not known.

V was pared by 3 bases and J by 1 base, with 12 bases between. The germline gives CDR1 SGDLS, CDR2 YYNGEE. This CDR3 region has 15 residues. The table came from immunoSEQ multiplex PCR; TCRdb's copy has only in-frame clones and leaves some out. The profile covers roughly 80,000 clones, with more than 85% appearing a single time and 14% taken by the ten largest. Findings and caveats of the study: Those patients achieving a partial response at 0.1-3.0 mg/kg showed among the lowest clonal expansion. Expanded clones were, on average, more numerous in CD8+ T cells than in CD4+.

The sequence came from an adult with an advanced solid tumor such as melanoma, head and neck, liver or kidney cancer. J is TRBJ2-3 and V is TRBV9, with D maybe TRBD2 (5 bases). The sample in question was CD4+ or CD8+ T cells sorted from blood, obtained in a trial of the OX40 agonist ivuxolimab. CDR3 nucleotides: TGTGCCAGCAGCGCGGGCGGGTGGGGCACAGATACGCAGTATTTT. Its translation: CASSAGGWGTDTQYF.